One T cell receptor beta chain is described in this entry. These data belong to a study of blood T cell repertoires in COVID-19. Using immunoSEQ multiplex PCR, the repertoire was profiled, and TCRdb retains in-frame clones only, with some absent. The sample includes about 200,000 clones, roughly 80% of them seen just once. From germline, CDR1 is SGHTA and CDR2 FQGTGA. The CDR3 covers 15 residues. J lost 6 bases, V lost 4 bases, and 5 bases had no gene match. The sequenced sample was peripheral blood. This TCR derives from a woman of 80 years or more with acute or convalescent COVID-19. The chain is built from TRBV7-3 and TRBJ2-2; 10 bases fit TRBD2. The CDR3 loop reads CASSSPTSGSGELFF. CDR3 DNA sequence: TGTGCCAGCAGCTCCCCGACTAGCGGGTCCGGGGAGCTGTTTTTT.